Each of the 29 T cell receptor beta chains below was sequenced from the same sample in a study of cytomegalovirus exposure and HLA in healthy donors. This PCR relied on a set of 60 Vbeta primers and 13 Jbeta primers. Only in-frame clones appear in the TCRdb table, and some are missing; sequencing was by immunoSEQ multiplex PCR. The table has around 150,000 clones, around 85% seen once. The sample was PBMCs. The receptors derive from a man between 18 and 29 years old in good health and CMV-seropositive.

The V call is TRBV28, the J call TRBJ1-2; a weak D match, TRBD1 (5 bases). There are 12 residues in the CDR3. Trimming removed 6 bases at V and 4 bases at J, with 9 bases between. Germline CDR1 is MDHEN and CDR2 is SYDVKM. As DNA, the CDR3 is TGTGCCAGCAGCTGGGGGGGCTATGGCTACACCTTC. Protein product: CASSWGGYGYTF.

This clone was counted only a few times. This chain links TRBV7-8 with TRBJ1-3; D gene uncertain. The CDR3 contains 16 residues. Germline V gene data show CDR1 as SGHVS and CDR2 as FQNEAQ. Trimming shortened V by 5 bases and J by 0 bases, and 14 bases separated the two germline ends. The CDR3 protein is CASSPARIFSGNTIYF. CDR3 DNA: TGTGCCAGCAGCCCGGCTAGGATTTTCTCTGGAAACACCATATATTTT.

This chain uses TRBV21-1 with TRBJ2-7; the DNA was not compared with TRBD1, the D call given in the table. TRBV21-1 counts as a pseudogene. This CDR3 is built from 21 residues. Here the CDR3 DNA reads TGTGCCAGCAGCAAAGTTCCCCACCGACTAGTACCGGGACAGGAGGCCTACGAGCAGTACTTC. Residues: CASSKVPHRLVPGQEAYEQYF.

The chain uses TRBV28 and TRBJ1-2, with TRBD1 matching over 7 bases. This CDR3 is built from 14 residues. V dropped 7 bases and J dropped 0; count of bases not matched to a gene: 5. The germline V gene has CDR1 MDHEN and CDR2 SYDVKM. CDR3: CASNLQGANYGYTF. The CDR3 region has the DNA TGTGCCAGCAACCTTCAGGGGGCTAACTATGGCTACACCTTC.

The J gene is TRBJ1-2, the V gene TRBV5-1; TRBD1 aligns across 7 bases. Germline V lookup: CDR1 SGHRS, CDR2 YFSETQ. V lost 0 bases and J lost 7; bases outside the gene matches: 6. The CDR3 runs to 14 residues. CDR3 DNA: TGCGCCAGCAGCTTGGGACAGGGAGGCCCTGGCTACACCTTC. Translating gives CASSLGQGGPGYTF.

This clone was counted a single time. Other nucleotide sequences from this sample produce the same CDR3. V usage is TRBV29-1 and J usage is TRBJ2-7; maybe TRBD1 (6 bases). Germline CDR1 reads SQVTM; CDR2 reads ANQGSEA. The CDR3 is 12 amino acids. V was cut by 4 bases and J by 2 bases, with 9 bases left in between. CDR3 in amino acids: CSVGDTTYEQYF. The CDR3 coding sequence is TGCAGCGTTGGGGACACCACCTACGAGCAGTACTTC.

The chain links TRBV9 to TRBJ1-2; no definite D call. Germline values: CDR1 SGDLS, CDR2 YYNGEE. The ends were cut back, 4 bases at V and 5 bases at J, with 21 bases in the middle. The CDR3 is 16 residues long. The CDR3 DNA is TGTGCCAGCAGCTCTAGGATTGGAGACTGGAAATATGGCTACACCTTC. Translated: CASSSRIGDWKYGYTF.

This chain joins TRBV7-9 and TRBJ2-7; 7 nucleotides agree with TRBD2. CDR3 length equals 14 residues. In germline, CDR1 is SEHNR, CDR2 FQNEAQ (reference sequence). V lost 1 base, J lost 6 bases, and 6 bases stayed unmatched. This CDR3 is CASSLGAGDGEQYF. The CDR3 coding sequence is TGTGCCAGCAGCTTAGGGGCGGGGGACGGCGAGCAGTACTTC.

The chain employs TRBV18 and TRBJ2-5; 14 bases align to TRBD2. Germline V lookup: CDR1 KGHSH, CDR2 LQKENI. V dropped 5 bases and J dropped 5; count of bases not matched to a gene: 25. CDR3 length equals 22 residues. The CDR3 nucleotides read TGTGCCAGCTCATCTCTCCGATTGGGGCCGCTGACTAGCGGGGGGGTCCCGGAGACCCAGTACTTC. It yields the protein CASSSLRLGPLTSGGVPETQYF. The full variable domain, its missing parts supplied by reference TRBV18 and TRBJ2-5, is NAGVMQNPRHLVRRRGQEARLRCSPMKGHSHVYWYRQLPEEGLKFMVYLQKENIIDESGMPKERFSAEFPKEGPSILRIQQVVRGDSAAYFCASSSLRLGPLTSGGVPETQYFGPGTRLLVL.

This clone has only one observation. This chain links TRBV2 with TRBJ1-5; 7 bases are shared with TRBD1. The CDR3 has 14 amino acids. Germline trimming cut 9 bases from V and 1 base from J; bases unmatched to any gene: 6. Germline lookup yields CDR1 SNHLY and CDR2 FYNNEI. CDR3 bases: TGTGCCAGTCAATGGGACAGAAGCAATCAGCCCCAGCATTTT. It yields the protein CASQWDRSNQPQHF.

V usage is TRBV27 and J usage is TRBJ2-5; possibly TRBD1 for D (5 bases). This CDR3 is 13 amino acids long. The V gene lost 3 bases and the J gene lost 2 bases, with 7 bases spanning the gap. In germline, CDR1 is MNHEY, CDR2 SMNVEV (reference sequence). The CDR3 sequence: CASSFQGQETQYF. The CDR3 bases are TGTGCCAGCAGTTTTCAGGGTCAAGAGACCCAGTACTTC.

The genes are TRBV18 and TRBJ2-7; 8 bases are a match to TRBD2. The trim removed 5 bases at V and 6 bases at J, leaving 9 bases unmatched. CDR3 length: 14 amino acids. Germline lookup yields CDR1 KGHSH and CDR2 LQKENI. CDR3 DNA sequence: TGTGCCAGCTCATCCGGGACTAGAAATGGCGAGCAGTACTTC. As protein: CASSSGTRNGEQYF.

This sequence joins TRBV13 and TRBJ2-7; 7 bases align to TRBD2. Trimming cost V 2 bases and J 5 bases; bases outside gene matches: 3. The CDR3 runs to 13 residues. Germline V gene sequence: CDR1 PRHDT, CDR2 FYEKMQ (reference sequence). The DNA for the CDR3 is TGTGCCAGCAGCTTACGGGGGGATAACGAGCAGTACTTC. Amino acid sequence: CASSLRGDNEQYF.

The gene calls are TRBV19 and TRBJ1-2, with 8 bases matching TRBD1. Germline CDR1 is LNHDA and CDR2 is SQIVND (reference sequence). The V gene end was trimmed by 3 bases and the J gene end by 13 bases; junction bases not matched to a gene: 10. The CDR3 consists of 13 residues. CDR3 coding DNA: TGTGCCAGTAGTATCCTCGATAGGACAGGGACCACCTTC. Its translation: CASSILDRTGTTF.

CDR3: CASSSGTGRYNEQFF. CDR3 in DNA: TGTGCCAGCAGCTCAGGGACAGGGCGGTACAATGAGCAGTTCTTC. The V gene is TRBV7-2, the J gene TRBJ2-1; TRBD1 agrees at 9 bases. This CDR3 is built from 15 residues. J was trimmed by 4 bases and V by 4 bases; bases with no gene match: 5. Germline loops: CDR1 SGHTA, CDR2 FQGNSA.

V and J are TRBV11-2 and TRBJ2-6, with 7 bases fitting TRBD1. Germline trimming cut 2 bases from V and 0 bases from J; bases unmatched to any gene: 10. Germline assignment: CDR1 SGHAT and CDR2 FQNNGV. The CDR3 contains 19 residues. CDR3 DNA sequence: TGTGCCAGCAGCTTAAGTCCCCGGGACAGCGACTCTGGGGCCAACGTCCTGACTTTC. Translation gives CASSLSPRDSDSGANVLTF.

The DNA of the CDR3 is TGTGCCAGCAGCCGCCGGGTGGAGGGCACTGAAGCTTTCTTT. Translating it yields CASSRRVEGTEAFF. The chain joins TRBV5-4 to TRBJ1-1; D unclear. Deletions cut 4 bases from V and 4 bases from J, with 14 bases between. Germline CDR1 is SGHNT and CDR2 is YYREEE (reference sequence). This CDR3 is 14 amino acids long.

The chain joins TRBV6-7 to TRBJ2-3; TRBD2 matches 11 bases. TRBV6-7 is an open reading frame whose function is uncertain. The CDR3 is made up of 15 amino acids. V lost 4 bases and J lost 4; bases outside the gene matches: 4. The CDR3 here is CASSLAGGQSDTQYF. The CDR3 nucleotides read TGTGCCAGCAGTTTAGCGGGGGGGCAATCAGATACGCAGTATTTT.

This chain uses TRBV5-1 with TRBJ2-2; the match to TRBD1 covers 11 bases. The CDR3 spans 16 residues. The germline V gene has CDR1 SGHRS and CDR2 YFSETQ. V shed 4 bases and J 5 bases; nucleotides not matched to a gene: 7. The CDR3 DNA sequence: TGCGCCAGCAGCCCGAGGGGACAGGGGGGAACCGGGGAGCTGTTTTTT. Translation: CASSPRGQGGTGELFF.

The chain links TRBV5-4 to TRBJ1-4; D unclear. Germline CDR1 SGHNT, CDR2 YYREEE (reference sequence). The CDR3 consists of 16 residues. Trimming shortened V by 3 bases and J by 1 base, and 13 bases separated the two germline ends. The CDR3 nucleotides read TGTGCCAGCAGCTGGGAGGGCGGCAGAACTAATGAAAAACTGTTTTTT. Translating it yields CASSWEGGRTNEKLFF.

This clone was picked up one time. The chain links TRBV2 to TRBJ2-5; 9 bases are shared with TRBD1. Germline V lookup: CDR1 SNHLY, CDR2 FYNNEI. J gave up 0 bases and V 6 bases, and 8 bases lay outside the gene matches. This CDR3 contains 16 residues. The CDR3 is CASSPDRGTYQETQYF. As DNA, the CDR3 is TGTGCCAGCAGCCCGGACAGGGGAACGTACCAAGAGACCCAGTACTTC.

The chain employs TRBV7-6 and TRBJ1-4; D perhaps matches TRBD1 (6 bases). From germline, CDR1 is SGHVS and CDR2 FNYEAQ. The length of the CDR3 is 15 residues. V was trimmed by 1 base and J by 8 bases, leaving 14 bases between them. The CDR3 coding sequence is TGTGCCAGCAGCTTAGGCCCAGGGGAGGGGGAAAAACTGTTTTTT. This sequence encodes CASSLGPGEGEKLFF. The variable domain in full, completed from reference TRBV7-6 and TRBJ1-4, reads GAGVSQSPRYKVTKRGQDVALRCDPISGHVSLYWYRQALGQGPEFLTYFNYEAQQDKSGLPNDRFSAERPEGSISTLTIQRTEQRDSAMYRCASSLGPGEGEKLFFGSGTQLSVL.

This clone is a singleton in its sample. The rearrangement uses TRBV30 and TRBJ1-6, with TRBD1 as a possible D gene (5 bases). Germline lookup yields CDR1 GTSNPN and CDR2 SVGIG (reference sequence). This CDR3 region has 16 residues. Trimming took off 0 bases at V and 0 bases at J, with 9 bases between the two ends. The CDR3 spells CAWSVGGSSYNSPLHF. CDR3 bases: TGTGCCTGGAGTGTTGGGGGGAGCTCCTATAATTCACCCCTCCACTTT.

V gene TRBV30 combines with J gene TRBJ1-4; D is uncertain. CDR3 length: 14 residues. The germline V gene has CDR1 GTSNPN and CDR2 SVGIG (reference sequence). Trimming removed 0 bases from V and 4 bases from J, with 9 bases in between. CDR3 sequence reads: CAWSVHVINEKLFF. The DNA of the CDR3 is TGTGCCTGGAGTGTACACGTGATTAATGAAAAACTGTTTTTT.

The J gene is TRBJ2-3, the V gene TRBV12-5, with D possibly being TRBD1 (5 bases). This CDR3 spans 14 amino acids. V was clipped by 6 bases and J by 1 base, with 11 bases between them. The germline V gene has CDR1 LGHNT and CDR2 FRNRAP. Written as DNA, the CDR3 is TGTGCTAGTGGCCCGCCACAGGGCACAGATACGCAGTATTTT. It yields the protein CASGPPQGTDTQYF.

The chain has TRBV7-9 and TRBJ2-3; 7 bases match TRBD2. V dropped 1 base and J dropped 3; count of bases not matched to a gene: 4. The CDR3 is 15 amino acids. The germline gives CDR1 SEHNR, CDR2 FQNEAQ (reference sequence). The CDR3 spells CASSLGSGVTDTQYF. The CDR3 DNA reads as TGTGCCAGCAGCTTAGGGAGCGGGGTTACAGATACGCAGTATTTT. Combining the CDR3 with reference TRBV7-9 and TRBJ2-3 gives the whole variable domain DTGVSQNPRHKITKRGQNVTFRCDPISEHNRLYWYRQTLGQGPEFLTYFQNEAQLEKSRLLSDRFSAERPKGSFSTLEIQRTEQGDSAMYLCASSLGSGVTDTQYFGPGTRLTVL.

The chain joins TRBV4-2 to TRBJ2-7; 13 nucleotides match TRBD2. CDR1 LGHNA and CDR2 YNFKEQ come from the germline V gene. J was trimmed by 5 bases and V by 0 bases; bases with no gene match: 13. CDR3 length: 19 amino acids. CDR3: CASSQDQLLAGGGVHEQYF. CDR3 DNA sequence: TGTGCCAGCAGCCAAGATCAGTTACTAGCGGGAGGGGGAGTCCACGAGCAGTACTTC.

This clone was picked up one time. The J gene is TRBJ2-5, the V gene TRBV5-6; D gene uncertain. V was clipped by 5 bases and J by 1 base, with 18 bases between them. This CDR3 has 16 residues. From germline, CDR1 is SGHDT and CDR2 YYEEEE. The CDR3 loop reads CASSPWAFAIQETQYF. The CDR3 DNA follows: TGTGCCAGCAGTCCCTGGGCGTTTGCCATCCAAGAGACCCAGTACTTC.

The chain has TRBV10-3 and TRBJ1-4, with D perhaps matching TRBD1 (6 bases). Trimming shortened V by 10 bases and J by 4 bases, and 13 bases separated the two germline ends. The CDR3 loop spans 13 amino acids. Germline-derived CDR1 and CDR2 are ENHRY and SYGVKD. CDR3: CATQGRNNEKLFF. The DNA of the CDR3 is TGTGCCACCCAGGGGCGGAATAATGAAAAACTGTTTTTT.